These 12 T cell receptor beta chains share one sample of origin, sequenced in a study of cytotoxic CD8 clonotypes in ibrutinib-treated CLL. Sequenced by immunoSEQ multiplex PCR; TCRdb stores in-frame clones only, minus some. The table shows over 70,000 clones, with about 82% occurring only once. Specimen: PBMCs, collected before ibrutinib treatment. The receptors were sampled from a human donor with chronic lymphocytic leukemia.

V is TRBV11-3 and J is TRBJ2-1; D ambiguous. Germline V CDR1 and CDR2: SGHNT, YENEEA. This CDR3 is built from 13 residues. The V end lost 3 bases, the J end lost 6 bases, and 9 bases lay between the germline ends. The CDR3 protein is CASSFYSPNEQFF. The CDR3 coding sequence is TGTGCCAGCAGCTTTTACTCACCCAATGAGCAGTTCTTC.

CDR3 nucleotide sequence: TGTGCCAGCAGGGTCGGACTATGGGGCACAGATACGCAGTATTTT. Its translation: CASRVGLWGTDTQYF. The chain carries TRBV28 and TRBJ2-3; TRBD2 might be the D (6 bases). Per germline, CDR1 MDHEN and CDR2 SYDVKM. The length of the CDR3 is 15 residues. V lost 6 bases, J lost 1 base, and 14 bases lay in between.

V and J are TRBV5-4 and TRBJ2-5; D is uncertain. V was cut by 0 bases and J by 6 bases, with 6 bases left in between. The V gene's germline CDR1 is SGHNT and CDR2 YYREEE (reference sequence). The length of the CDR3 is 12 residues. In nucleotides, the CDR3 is TGTGCCAGCAGCTTGGCCGGGCAGACCCAGTACTTC. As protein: CASSLAGQTQYF.

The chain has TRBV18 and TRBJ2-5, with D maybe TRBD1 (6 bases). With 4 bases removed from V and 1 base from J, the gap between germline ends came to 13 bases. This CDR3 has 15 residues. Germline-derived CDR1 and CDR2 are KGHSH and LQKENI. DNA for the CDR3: TGTGCCAGCTCACTAAGACAGGAGAGCCAAGAGACCCAGTACTTC. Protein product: CASSLRQESQETQYF.

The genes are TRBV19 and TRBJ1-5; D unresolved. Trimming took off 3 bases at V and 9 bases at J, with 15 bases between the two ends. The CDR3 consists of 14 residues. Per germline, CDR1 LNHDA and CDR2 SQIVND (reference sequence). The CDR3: CASSIETPRSPQHF. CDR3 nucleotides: TGTGCCAGTAGTATCGAAACACCGAGGTCGCCCCAGCATTTT.

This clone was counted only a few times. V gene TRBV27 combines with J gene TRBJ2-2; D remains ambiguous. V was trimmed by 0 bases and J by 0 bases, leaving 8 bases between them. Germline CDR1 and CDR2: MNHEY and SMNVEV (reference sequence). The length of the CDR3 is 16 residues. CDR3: CASSLSSNPNTGELFF. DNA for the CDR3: TGTGCCAGCAGTTTATCATCCAATCCGAACACCGGGGAGCTGTTTTTT.

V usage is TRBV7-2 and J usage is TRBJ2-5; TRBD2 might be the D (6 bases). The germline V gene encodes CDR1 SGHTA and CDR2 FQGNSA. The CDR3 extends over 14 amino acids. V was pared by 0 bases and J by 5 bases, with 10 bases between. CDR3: CASSLALGRETQYF. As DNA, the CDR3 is TGTGCCAGCAGCTTAGCGTTGGGGAGGGAGACCCAGTACTTC.

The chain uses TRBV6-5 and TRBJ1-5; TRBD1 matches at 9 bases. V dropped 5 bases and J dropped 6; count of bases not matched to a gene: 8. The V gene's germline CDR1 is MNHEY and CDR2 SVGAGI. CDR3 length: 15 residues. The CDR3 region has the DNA TGTGCCAGCAGTCGTGGGACAGGGAAGGGTCAGCCCCAGCATTTT. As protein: CASSRGTGKGQPQHF.

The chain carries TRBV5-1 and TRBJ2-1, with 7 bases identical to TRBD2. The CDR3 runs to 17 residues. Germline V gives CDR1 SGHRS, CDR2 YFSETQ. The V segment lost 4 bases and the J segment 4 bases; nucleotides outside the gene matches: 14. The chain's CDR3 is CASSSLAESRVYNEQFF. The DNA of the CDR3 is TGCGCCAGCAGCAGCCTAGCGGAATCGAGGGTTTACAATGAGCAGTTCTTC.

In DNA, the CDR3 is TGTGCCATCAGTGAGTGGGGTATCGATACGCAGTATTTT. Its protein is CAISEWGIDTQYF. The chain has TRBV10-3 and TRBJ2-3; unclear D gene. Germline V lookup: CDR1 ENHRY, CDR2 SYGVKD. CDR3 length: 13 residues. Trimming took 1 base from V and 6 from J, leaving 8 bases between them.

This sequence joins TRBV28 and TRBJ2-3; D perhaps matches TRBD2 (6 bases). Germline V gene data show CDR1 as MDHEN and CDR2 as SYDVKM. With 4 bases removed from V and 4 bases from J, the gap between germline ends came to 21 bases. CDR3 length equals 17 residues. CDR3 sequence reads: CASSSDSGATGADTQYF. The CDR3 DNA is TGTGCCAGCAGTTCCGACTCCGGGGCGACGGGGGCAGATACGCAGTATTTT.

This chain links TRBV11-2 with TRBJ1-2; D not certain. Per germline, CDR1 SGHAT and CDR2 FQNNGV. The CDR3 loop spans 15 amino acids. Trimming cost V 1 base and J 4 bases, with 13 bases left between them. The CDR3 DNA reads TGTGCCAGCAGCTTAGCCCAGGCACGAGGCTATGGCTACACCTTC. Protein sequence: CASSLAQARGYGYTF.